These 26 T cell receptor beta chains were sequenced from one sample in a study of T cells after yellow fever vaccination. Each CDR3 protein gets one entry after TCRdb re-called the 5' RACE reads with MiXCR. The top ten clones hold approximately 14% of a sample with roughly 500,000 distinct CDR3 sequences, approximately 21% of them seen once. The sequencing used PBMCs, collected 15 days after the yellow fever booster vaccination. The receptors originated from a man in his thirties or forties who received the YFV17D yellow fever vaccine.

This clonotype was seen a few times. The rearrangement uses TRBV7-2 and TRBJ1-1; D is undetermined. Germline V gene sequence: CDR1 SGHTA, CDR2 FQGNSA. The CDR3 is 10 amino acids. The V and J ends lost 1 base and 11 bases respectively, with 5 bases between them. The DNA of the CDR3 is TGTGCCAGCAGCTTAGTTACGGCTTTCTTT. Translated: CASSLVTAFF.

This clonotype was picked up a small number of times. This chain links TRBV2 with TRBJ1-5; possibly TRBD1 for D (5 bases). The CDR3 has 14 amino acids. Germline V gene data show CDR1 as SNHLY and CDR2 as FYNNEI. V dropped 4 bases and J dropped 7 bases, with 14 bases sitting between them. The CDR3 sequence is CASSVSGSRQPQHF. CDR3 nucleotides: TGTGCCAGCAGTGTCTCAGGGTCGAGACAGCCCCAGCATTTT.

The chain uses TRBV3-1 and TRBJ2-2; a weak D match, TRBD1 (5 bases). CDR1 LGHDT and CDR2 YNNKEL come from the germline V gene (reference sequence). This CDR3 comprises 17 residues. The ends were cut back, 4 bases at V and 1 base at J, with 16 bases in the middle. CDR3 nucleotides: TGTGCCAGCAGCCCCCCCCTCCGACAGCAGAACACCGGGGAGCTGTTTTTT. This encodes CASSPPLRQQNTGELFF.

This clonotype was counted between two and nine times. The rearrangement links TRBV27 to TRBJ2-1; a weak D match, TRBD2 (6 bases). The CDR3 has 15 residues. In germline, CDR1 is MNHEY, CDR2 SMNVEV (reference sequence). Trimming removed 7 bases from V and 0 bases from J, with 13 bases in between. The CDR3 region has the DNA TGTGCCAGCAAAACTAGCCTCAGCTCCTACAATGAGCAGTTCTTC. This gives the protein CASKTSLSSYNEQFF.

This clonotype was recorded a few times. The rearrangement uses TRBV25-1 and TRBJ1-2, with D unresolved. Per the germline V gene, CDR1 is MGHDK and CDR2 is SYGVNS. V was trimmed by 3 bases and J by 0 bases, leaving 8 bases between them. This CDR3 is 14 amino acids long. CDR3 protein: CASSDHGSNYGYTF. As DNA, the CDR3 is TGTGCCAGCAGTGATCACGGCTCTAACTATGGCTACACCTTC.

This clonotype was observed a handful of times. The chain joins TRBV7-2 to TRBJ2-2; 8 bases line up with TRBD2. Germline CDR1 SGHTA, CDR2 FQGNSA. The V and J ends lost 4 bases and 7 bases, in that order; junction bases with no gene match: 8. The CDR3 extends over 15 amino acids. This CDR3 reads CASSSGTRRVGELFF. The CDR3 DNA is TGTGCCAGCAGCTCCGGGACTAGGCGGGTCGGGGAGCTGTTTTTT.

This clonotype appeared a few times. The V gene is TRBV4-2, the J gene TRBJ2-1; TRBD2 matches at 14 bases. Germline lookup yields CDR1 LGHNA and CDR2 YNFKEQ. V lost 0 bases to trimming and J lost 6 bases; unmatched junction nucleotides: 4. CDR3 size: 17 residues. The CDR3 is CASSQDWTSGRFNEQFF. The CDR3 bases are TGTGCCAGCAGCCAAGATTGGACTAGCGGGAGGTTCAATGAGCAGTTCTTC.

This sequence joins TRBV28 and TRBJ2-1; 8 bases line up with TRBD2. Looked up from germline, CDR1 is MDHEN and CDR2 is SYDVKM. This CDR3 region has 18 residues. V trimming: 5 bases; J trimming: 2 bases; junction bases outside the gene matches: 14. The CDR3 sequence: CASSAQAGVPDPYNEQFF. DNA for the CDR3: TGTGCCAGCAGTGCTCAAGCGGGAGTCCCAGACCCCTACAATGAGCAGTTCTTC.

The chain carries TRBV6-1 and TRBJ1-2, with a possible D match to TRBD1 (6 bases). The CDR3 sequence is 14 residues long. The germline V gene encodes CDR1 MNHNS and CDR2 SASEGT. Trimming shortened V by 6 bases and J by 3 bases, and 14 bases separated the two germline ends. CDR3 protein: CASRVTGSYYGYTF. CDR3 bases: TGTGCCAGCAGAGTAACAGGGAGCTACTATGGCTACACCTTC.

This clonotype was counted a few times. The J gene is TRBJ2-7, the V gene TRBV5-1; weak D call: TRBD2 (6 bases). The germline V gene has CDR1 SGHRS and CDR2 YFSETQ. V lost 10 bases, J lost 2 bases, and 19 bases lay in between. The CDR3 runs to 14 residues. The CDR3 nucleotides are TGCGCCTCTCGGCGGCGGGAATTTACCTACGAGCAGTACTTC. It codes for CASRRREFTYEQYF.

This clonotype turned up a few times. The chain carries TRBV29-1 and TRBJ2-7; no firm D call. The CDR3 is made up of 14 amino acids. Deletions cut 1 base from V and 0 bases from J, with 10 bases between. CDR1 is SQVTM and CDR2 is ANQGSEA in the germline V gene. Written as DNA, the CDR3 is TGCAGCGTTGAAGCCGCTACGAGCTCCTACGAGCAGTACTTC. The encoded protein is CSVEAATSSYEQYF.

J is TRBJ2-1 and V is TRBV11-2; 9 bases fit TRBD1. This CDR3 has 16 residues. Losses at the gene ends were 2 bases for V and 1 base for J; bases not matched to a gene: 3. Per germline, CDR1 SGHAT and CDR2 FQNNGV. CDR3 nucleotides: TGTGCCAGCAGCTTAAACGGACAGGGGTCCTACAATGAGCAGTTCTTC. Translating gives CASSLNGQGSYNEQFF. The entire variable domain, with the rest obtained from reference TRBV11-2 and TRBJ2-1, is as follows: EAGVAQSPRYKIIEKRQSVAFWCNPISGHATLYWYQQILGQGPKLLIQFQNNGVVDDSQLPKDRFSAERLKGVDSTLKIQPAKLEDSAVYLCASSLNGQGSYNEQFFGPGTRLTVL.

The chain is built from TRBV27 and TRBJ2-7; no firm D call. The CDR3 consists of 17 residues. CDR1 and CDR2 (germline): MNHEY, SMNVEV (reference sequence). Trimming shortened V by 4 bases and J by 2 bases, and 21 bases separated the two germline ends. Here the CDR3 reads CASSSAGRYTEPYEQYF. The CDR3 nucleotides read TGTGCCAGCAGTTCAGCCGGCCGCTATACCGAACCCTACGAGCAGTACTTC.

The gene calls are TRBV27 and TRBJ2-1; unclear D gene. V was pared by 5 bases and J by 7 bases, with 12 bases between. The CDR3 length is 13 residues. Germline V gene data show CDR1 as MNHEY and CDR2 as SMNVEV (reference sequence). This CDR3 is CASSRLDRNEQFF. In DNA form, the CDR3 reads TGTGCCAGCAGTCGGTTAGACCGAAATGAGCAGTTCTTC.

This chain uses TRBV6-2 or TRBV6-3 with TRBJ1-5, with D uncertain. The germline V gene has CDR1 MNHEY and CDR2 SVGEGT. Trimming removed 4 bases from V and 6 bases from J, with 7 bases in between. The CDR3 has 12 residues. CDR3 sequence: CASSSQRQPQHF. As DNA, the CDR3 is TGTGCCAGCAGTTCCCAACGTCAGCCCCAGCATTTT.

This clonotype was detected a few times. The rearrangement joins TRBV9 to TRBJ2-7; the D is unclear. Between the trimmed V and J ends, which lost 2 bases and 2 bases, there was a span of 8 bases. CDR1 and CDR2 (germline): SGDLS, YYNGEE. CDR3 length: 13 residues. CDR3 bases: TGTGCCAGCAGCGTTGATGGGGCCTACGAGCAGTACTTC. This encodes CASSVDGAYEQYF.

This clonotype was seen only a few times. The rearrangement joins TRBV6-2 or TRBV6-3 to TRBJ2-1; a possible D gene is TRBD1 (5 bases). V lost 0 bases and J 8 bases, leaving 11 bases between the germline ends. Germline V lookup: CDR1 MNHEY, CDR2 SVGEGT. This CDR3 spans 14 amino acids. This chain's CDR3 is CASSYSDSTDEQFF. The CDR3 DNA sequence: TGTGCCAGCAGTTACTCCGACAGTACCGATGAGCAGTTCTTC.

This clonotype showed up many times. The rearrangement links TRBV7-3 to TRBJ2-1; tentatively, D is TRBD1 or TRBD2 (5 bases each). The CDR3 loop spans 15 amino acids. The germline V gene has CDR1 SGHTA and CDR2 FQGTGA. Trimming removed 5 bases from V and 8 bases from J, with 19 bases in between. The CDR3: CASSRSGPGNYEQFF. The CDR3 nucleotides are TGTGCCAGCAGCCGGTCGGGGCCCGGAAACTATGAGCAGTTCTTC.

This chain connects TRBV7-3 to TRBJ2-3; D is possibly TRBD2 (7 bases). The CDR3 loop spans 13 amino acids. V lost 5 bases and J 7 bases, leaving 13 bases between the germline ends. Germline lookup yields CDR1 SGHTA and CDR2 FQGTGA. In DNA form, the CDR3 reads TGTGCCAGCAGCCTAGGGGGGGGCTATACGCAGTATTTT. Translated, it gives CASSLGGGYTQYF.

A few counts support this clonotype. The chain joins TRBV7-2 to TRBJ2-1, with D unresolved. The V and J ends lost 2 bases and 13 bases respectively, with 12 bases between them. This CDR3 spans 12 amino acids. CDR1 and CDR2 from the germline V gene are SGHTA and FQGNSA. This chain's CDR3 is CASSLMVRHQFF. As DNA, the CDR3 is TGTGCCAGCAGCTTAATGGTACGCCACCAGTTCTTC.

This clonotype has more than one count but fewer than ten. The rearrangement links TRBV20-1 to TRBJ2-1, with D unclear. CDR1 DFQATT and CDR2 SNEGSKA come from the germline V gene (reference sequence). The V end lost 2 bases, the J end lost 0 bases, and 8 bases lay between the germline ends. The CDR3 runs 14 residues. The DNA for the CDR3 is TGCAGTGCTAGACCGCGCCTCTCCTACAATGAGCAGTTCTTC. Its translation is CSARPRLSYNEQFF.

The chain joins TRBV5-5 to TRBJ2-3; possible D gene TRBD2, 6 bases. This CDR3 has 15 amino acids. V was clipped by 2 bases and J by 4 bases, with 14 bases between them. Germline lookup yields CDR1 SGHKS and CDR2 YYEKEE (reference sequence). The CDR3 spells CASSLGGSGPDTQYF. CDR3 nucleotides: TGTGCCAGCAGCTTAGGAGGGAGCGGTCCAGATACGCAGTATTTT. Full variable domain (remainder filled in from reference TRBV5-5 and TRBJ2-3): DAGVTQSPTHLIKTRGQQVTLRCSPISGHKSVSWYQQVLGQGPQFIFQYYEKEERGRGNFPDRFSARQFPNYSSELNVNALLLGDSALYLCASSLGGSGPDTQYFGPGTRLTVL.

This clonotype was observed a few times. The CDR3 DNA sequence: TGCGCCAGCAGCCAAGGTGGCCACTCCTACAATGAGCAGTTCTTC. Protein sequence: CASSQGGHSYNEQFF. The chain carries TRBV4-3 and TRBJ2-1; D call uncertain. This CDR3 comprises 15 residues. V dropped 1 base and J dropped 0 bases, with 7 bases sitting between them. Germline CDR1 reads LGHNA; CDR2 reads YSLEER.

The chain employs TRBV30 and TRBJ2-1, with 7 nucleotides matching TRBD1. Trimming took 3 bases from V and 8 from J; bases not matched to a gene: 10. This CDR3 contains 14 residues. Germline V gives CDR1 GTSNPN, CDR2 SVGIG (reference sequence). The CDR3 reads CAWSLGQSGDEQFF. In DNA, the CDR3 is TGTGCCTGGAGCCTGGGACAGTCAGGGGATGAGCAGTTCTTC.

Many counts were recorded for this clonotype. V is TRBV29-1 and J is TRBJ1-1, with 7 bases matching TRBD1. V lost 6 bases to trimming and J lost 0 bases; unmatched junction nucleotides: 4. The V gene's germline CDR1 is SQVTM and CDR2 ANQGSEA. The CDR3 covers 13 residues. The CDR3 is CSVYRGVNTEAFF. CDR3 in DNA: TGCAGCGTGTACAGGGGCGTGAACACTGAAGCTTTCTTT.

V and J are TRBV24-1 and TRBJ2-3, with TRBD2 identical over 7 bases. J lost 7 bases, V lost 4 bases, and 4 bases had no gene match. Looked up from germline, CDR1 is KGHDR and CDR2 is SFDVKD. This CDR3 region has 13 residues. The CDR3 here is CATSDREENTQYF. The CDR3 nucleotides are TGTGCCACCAGTGACCGGGAGGAGAATACGCAGTATTTT.